The subject of this entry is one TCR beta chain. Antigen specificity is unknown. V dropped 4 bases and J dropped 4 bases, with 16 bases sitting between them. The CDR3 spans 16 residues. From germline, CDR1 is SSHAT and CDR2 FNYEAQ (reference sequence). The data were taken from a study of T cell responses to AZD1222 COVID-19 vaccine. Study-wide findings and caveats: Spike regions recognized by vaccine-associated CD4 TCRs spanned the protein, led by 160-218 and 743-854.

Sequencing was performed with immunoSEQ multiplex PCR; in TCRdb, only in-frame clones are kept and a portion is missing. The sample yields under 140,000 clones, approximately 94% seen once. The sample in question was peripheral blood, obtained 28 days after the second AZD1222 dose. The chain has TRBV7-7 and TRBJ2-2; no definite D call. This receptor was obtained from an adult who received the AZD1222 COVID-19 vaccine. The CDR3 DNA follows: TGTGCCAGCAGCTCCCGTAATCCCTTGAGCACCGGGGAGCTGTTTTTT. Translation gives CASSSRNPLSTGELFF.